Listed below are T cell receptor beta chains from one sample, sequenced in a study of blood T cells in healthy people across ages. TCRdb re-derived calls from the 5' RACE reads in MiXCR, one entry per CDR3 protein. Of approximately 490,000 distinct CDR3 sequences in the sample, less than 25% are singletons; the top ten hold 8.7%. These sequences were also reported in another study, on T cells of mothers and their children.

Sequencing used blood. These receptors were obtained from a boy aged 5 to 17 in good health. Both conserved end residues are part of each CDR3. A D gene is named only where the DNA matches it firmly. Clone size, where shown, is once, few, many, or a class for clones that have expanded.

v_call	clone_size	j_call	d_call	cdr3_aa	cdr3_nt
TRBV10-3	.	TRBJ1-5	.	CAISPSGLANQPQHF	TGTGCCATCAGTCCCTCTGGGCTCGCGAATCAGCCCCAGCATTTT
TRBV3-1	few	TRBJ2-7	.	CASSQDPWRRLSSYEQYF	TGTGCCAGCAGCCAAGATCCTTGGAGGAGATTAAGCTCCTACGAGCAGTACTTC
TRBV5-1	few	TRBJ1-4	.	CASSSRKPGTPNEKLFF	TGCGCCAGCAGCTCGCGTAAACCCGGGACCCCTAATGAAAAACTGTTTTTT
TRBV3-1	few	TRBJ2-1	TRBD2	CASSQDLGLAPYNEQFF	TGTGCCAGCAGCCAAGATCTGGGACTAGCTCCCTACAATGAGCAGTTCTTC
TRBV20-1	.	TRBJ2-7	.	CSTSGGYYEQYF	TGCAGTACCTCGGGGGGCTACTACGAGCAGTACTTC
TRBV30	few	TRBJ2-2	.	CAWSVLSVTGELFF	TGTGCCTGGAGTGTACTGTCTGTCACCGGGGAGCTGTTTTTT
TRBV28	once	TRBJ1-2	.	CASSFSGYYGYTF	TGTGCCAGCAGTTTCTCAGGGTACTATGGCTACACCTTC
TRBV9	few	TRBJ2-5	TRBD2	CASSVDLAGGPTQYF	TGTGCCAGCAGCGTAGACCTAGCGGGGGGGCCGACCCAGTACTTC
TRBV24-1	few	TRBJ2-7	.	CATSDASGSYEQYF	TGTGCCACCAGTGATGCATCCGGCTCCTACGAGCAGTACTTC
TRBV14	.	TRBJ2-1	.	CASSAPTRAYNEQFF	TGTGCCAGCAGTGCACCTACGCGGGCCTACAATGAGCAGTTCTTC
TRBV20-1	.	TRBJ2-7	TRBD2	CSAGRLAGDQFLEQYF	TGCAGTGCTGGAAGACTAGCGGGTGACCAATTTCTCGAGCAGTACTTC
TRBV7-2	.	TRBJ2-1	.	CASSFLQGIEQFF	TGTGCCAGCAGCTTTCTACAGGGAATTGAGCAGTTCTTC
TRBV9	few	TRBJ1-1	TRBD1	CASSPRTGGTEAFF	TGTGCCAGCAGCCCGCGGACAGGGGGCACTGAAGCTTTCTTT
TRBV7-9	few	TRBJ2-1	TRBD1	CASRPEVGDRGDNEQFF	TGTGCCAGCAGGCCGGAGGTTGGGGACAGGGGAGACAATGAGCAGTTCTTC
TRBV10-3	.	TRBJ2-7	TRBD1	CAIRGQTSYEQYF	TGTGCCATCAGGGGACAGACTTCCTACGAGCAGTACTTC
TRBV12-3/TRBV12-4	.	TRBJ1-5	.	CASSFLGHSNQPQHF	TGTGCCAGCAGTTTTCTGGGACATAGCAATCAGCCCCAGCATTTT
TRBV21-1	.	TRBJ2-3	.	CASSNGAPTGGGTDTQYF	TGTGCCAGCAGCAATGGGGCCCCGACAGGAGGGGGCACAGATACGCAGTATTTT
TRBV29-1	.	TRBJ1-1	TRBD1	CSASGGRTEAFF	TGCAGCGCCTCAGGGGGTCGGACTGAAGCTTTCTTT
TRBV4-3	few	TRBJ2-2	.	CASSQLGQNTGELFF	TGCGCCAGCAGCCAACTAGGGCAAAACACCGGGGAGCTGTTTTTT
TRBV4-3	.	TRBJ2-2	.	CASSQDIGRWGTGELFF	TGCGCCAGCAGCCAAGATATAGGTCGTTGGGGCACCGGGGAGCTGTTTTTT
TRBV20-1	.	TRBJ2-5	.	CSAMSTRDYQETQYF	TGCAGTGCTATGAGTACACGAGACTACCAAGAGACCCAGTACTTC
TRBV6-4	.	TRBJ2-5	.	CASSALSHPSFWETQYF	TGTGCCAGCAGTGCGCTTAGTCACCCTAGCTTCTGGGAGACCCAGTACTTC
TRBV29-1	many	TRBJ2-5	.	CSVDVSPAIQETQYF	TGCAGCGTTGATGTTTCGCCGGCCATCCAAGAGACCCAGTACTTC
TRBV7-3	.	TRBJ2-6	TRBD1	CASSLIGTGTSGANVLTF	TGTGCCAGCAGCTTAATTGGGACAGGAACCTCTGGGGCCAACGTCCTGACTTTC
TRBV7-2	.	TRBJ2-1	.	CASSLAGGTGEQFF	TGTGCCAGCAGCTTAGCGGGGGGCACAGGTGAGCAGTTCTTC
TRBV27	few	TRBJ2-5	.	CASSFGAGRETQYF	TGTGCCAGCAGTTTTGGGGCCGGACGGGAGACCCAGTACTTC
TRBV5-1	.	TRBJ2-7	TRBD2	CASSLNSGSSYEQYF	TGCGCCAGCAGCTTGAATAGCGGGAGCTCCTACGAGCAGTACTTC
TRBV29-1	.	TRBJ2-3	.	CSVEDPLQGTDTQYF	TGCAGCGTTGAAGATCCACTTCAGGGGACAGATACGCAGTATTTT
TRBV25-1	.	TRBJ2-3	TRBD2	CASSEWGLAADTQYF	TGTGCCAGCAGTGAATGGGGACTAGCGGCCGATACGCAGTATTTT
TRBV2	few	TRBJ1-4	.	CASSAGLGKLFF	TGTGCCAGCAGCGCCGGTCTGGGGAAACTGTTTTTT
TRBV28	.	TRBJ2-2	.	CASSFIPDNTGELFF	TGTGCCAGCAGTTTTATCCCAGATAACACCGGGGAGCTGTTTTTT
TRBV12-3/TRBV12-4	many	TRBJ2-3	.	CASNPSSTDTQYF	TGTGCCAGCAACCCCTCTAGCACAGATACGCAGTATTTT